The rows below give T cell receptor beta chains drawn from one sample of a study of PD-L1 blockade in urothelial cancer. Measured with immunoSEQ multiplex PCR; TCRdb has only the in-frame clones, and not every one. The sample lists over 25,000 clones, about 80% occurring once. Here the sequenced sample was PBMCs, taken around atezolizumab (anti-PD-L1) treatment. All receptors come from a man aged 65 to 85 with urothelial cancer. CDR3s include the opening cysteine and the closing phenylalanine or tryptophan.

CASSARLGTGELFF	TRBV5-1	TRBJ2-2
CASSLRGGHNEQFF	TRBV6-5	TRBJ2-1
CASSSGQGGYTEAFF	TRBV5-1	TRBJ1-1
CASSFGLAGDNEQFF	TRBV19	TRBJ2-1
CASSHGTSDREETQYF	TRBV4-2	TRBJ2-5
CASSRLAGRSYEQYF	TRBV6-5	TRBJ2-7
CASSLGRGGAPNEQFF	TRBV5-1	TRBJ2-1
CASSLTGYNEQFF	TRBV5-1	TRBJ2-1
CASSASGLYEQYF	TRBV6-1	TRBJ2-7
CASSMDRGSETQYF	TRBV19	TRBJ2-5
CASSLSLTGLPDTQYF	TRBV28	TRBJ2-3
CATSPPGQGVRQPQHF	TRBV15	TRBJ1-5
CASSQTSAFFSYEQYF	TRBV5-6	-
CASRMTSAQETQYF	TRBV28	TRBJ2-5
CASSFRSDNEQFF	TRBV9	TRBJ2-1
CATWASQNQPQHF	TRBV27	TRBJ1-5
CASSSGRGSSNQPQHF	TRBV7-9	TRBJ1-5
CASSQDGLGGTGQPQHF	TRBV4-2	TRBJ1-5
CASSLDRVTSEKLFF	TRBV6-6	TRBJ1-4
CASSLLGAGQGEQFF	TRBV7-2	TRBJ2-1
CASGRDGGPFRDTGELFF	TRBV7-7	TRBJ2-2
CASSPFSTGGNQPQHF	TRBV18	TRBJ1-5
CASRQGFRANQPQHF	TRBV2	TRBJ1-5
CASTLGAGTPSGNTIYF	TRBV19	TRBJ1-3
CASSYSTGLGQYF	TRBV6-5	TRBJ2-7
CASSSTGTGVNYGYTF	TRBV28	TRBJ1-2
CASSQWAGYEQYF	TRBV27	TRBJ2-7
CASSLAGRGHLNQPQHF	TRBV5-6	TRBJ1-5
CASSSFTSGGSYNEQFF	TRBV5-1	TRBJ2-1
CASSPVRYEQYF	TRBV28	TRBJ2-7
CASRLLGGDGEKLFF	TRBV6-1	TRBJ1-4
CASSLLSRAQETQYF	TRBV7-8	TRBJ2-5
CASSLALLGAEAFF	TRBV5-6	TRBJ1-1
CASSQAGTGTHEQYF	TRBV4-2	TRBJ2-7
CASRNRGRNSPLHF	TRBV11-1	TRBJ1-6
CASSQDRAGFYEQYF	TRBV14	-
CASSDWMREQFF	TRBV7-8	TRBJ2-1
CASSQERGLNSPLHF	TRBV4-3	TRBJ1-6
CASSSRQSSPPYEQYF	TRBV6-6	TRBJ2-7
CASSPFLPDRLYTNTEAFF	TRBV5-6	TRBJ1-1
CASSPPPGSYEQYF	TRBV18	TRBJ2-7
CASSSGNTIYF	TRBV30	TRBJ1-3
CASSSRTGRTEAFF	TRBV5-1	TRBJ1-1
CASSSGSGTGELFF	TRBV6-4	TRBJ2-2
CASSLTGSQPQHF	TRBV7-2	TRBJ1-5
CASLGRGEGYGYTF	TRBV5-6	TRBJ1-2
CASSPRDTQYF	TRBV7-8	TRBJ2-3
CAWSVAGGYEQYF	TRBV30	TRBJ2-7
CASSDSLAGVYNEQFF	TRBV2	TRBJ2-1
CASSLVVKTTLNYGYTF	TRBV7-8	TRBJ1-2
CASSSSGTGSTHEQFF	TRBV6-5	TRBJ2-1
CSVLGTTRGNTEAFF	TRBV29-1	TRBJ1-1
CASSPDGVTGSYEQYF	TRBV9	TRBJ2-7
CASSFLKRGGRDTQYF	TRBV11-3	TRBJ2-3
CASSLKAGGTDTQYF	TRBV5-6	TRBJ2-3
CASSLGREEQYF	TRBV6-6	TRBJ2-7
CASSQDRGSPLHF	TRBV4-3	TRBJ1-6
CASSLTGPQETQYF	TRBV5-1	TRBJ2-5